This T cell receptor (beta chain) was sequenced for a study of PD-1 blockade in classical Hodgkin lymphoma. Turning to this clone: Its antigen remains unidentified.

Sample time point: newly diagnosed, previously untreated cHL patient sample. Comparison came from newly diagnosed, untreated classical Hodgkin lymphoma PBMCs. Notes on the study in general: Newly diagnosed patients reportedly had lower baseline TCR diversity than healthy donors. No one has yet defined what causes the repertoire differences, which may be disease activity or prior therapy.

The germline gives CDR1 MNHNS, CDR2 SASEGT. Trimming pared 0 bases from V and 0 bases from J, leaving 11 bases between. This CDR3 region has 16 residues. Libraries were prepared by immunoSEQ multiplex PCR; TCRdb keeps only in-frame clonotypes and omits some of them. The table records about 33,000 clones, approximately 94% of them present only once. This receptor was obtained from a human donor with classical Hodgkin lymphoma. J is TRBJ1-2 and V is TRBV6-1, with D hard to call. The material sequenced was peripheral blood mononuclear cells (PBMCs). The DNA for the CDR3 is TGTGCCAGCAGTGAAGCGCTGGGTCCAGCTAACTATGGCTACACCTTC. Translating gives CASSEALGPANYGYTF.